Sequencing of this T cell receptor beta chain was carried out in a study of beta chain features in type 1 diabetes. Expressed TCRB transcripts were sequenced, since all the RNA that had been isolated was reverse transcribed. The protocol was immunoSEQ multiplex PCR, while the TCRdb copy is restricted to in-frame clones and leaves out a portion. The table includes some 270,000 clones, roughly 15% detected once. Germline CDR1 and CDR2: MNHEY and SMNVEV (reference sequence). V lost 5 bases to trimming and J lost 5 bases; unmatched junction nucleotides: 11. The CDR3 runs to 15 residues. In regard to this clone: Its antigen is currently unknown.

Study observations and caveats: The naive, central memory and Treg TCRB repertoires of patients appeared to be more similar to one another than those of healthy donors. Overrepresentation of cells with high TCR expression could result from cDNA sequencing.

This receptor was taken from a woman in her forties in good health. The chain links TRBV27 to TRBJ1-2; 7 bases are a match to TRBD1. Input material: naive CD4+ T cells from blood. Here the CDR3 DNA reads TGTGCCAGCAGTCGCTCGGGGACAGAGAGTTATGGCTACACCTTC. It yields the protein CASSRSGTESYGYTF.